Listed here are 9 T cell receptor beta chains from one sample, sequenced in a study of Ad26.COV2.S vaccination and SARS-CoV-2 variants (dated by TCRdb to the early 2020s). Per the publication, the treatment or condition label means: about 20 received Ad26.COV2.S at low or high dose, single or two shots; about 5 received placebo; per-sample allocation not given. For vaccine and placebo recipients, repertoires were sequenced using samples collected on day 63 after the first injection. Receptors were amplified or captured by the immunoSEQ multiplex PCR assay. TCRdb took this table from immuneACCESS and kept in-frame rearrangements with V and J called. Such tables lack part of the clones; where checked against another copy, unresolved V genes explain under half of the gap, and the rest is unexplained. This sample comprises a few hundred thousand clones, more than 75% of them detected only once. Approximately 3.6% of the sample lies in the top ten.

Sample: peripheral blood, taken in a trial of Ad26.COV2.S vaccine versus placebo. These TCRs come from a person between 18 and 59 years old who received the Ad26.COV2.S COVID-19 vaccine or a placebo.

CDR3 coding DNA: TGTGCCAGCTCACCACTGGGAAACTCCTACGAGCAGTACTTC. This encodes CASSPLGNSYEQYF. This sequence joins TRBV18 and TRBJ2-7; D is ambiguous. Germline CDR1 reads KGHSH; CDR2 reads LQKENI. The V end was cut by 1 base, the J end by 0 bases, with 7 bases between. The CDR3 consists of 14 residues. Based on the CDR3 plus reference TRBV18 and TRBJ2-7, the full variable domain is NAGVMQNPRHLVRRRGQEARLRCSPMKGHSHVYWYRQLPEEGLKFMVYLQKENIIDESGMPKERFSAEFPKEGPSILRIQQVVRGDSAAYFCASSPLGNSYEQYFGPGTRLTVT.

The chain couples TRBV18 to TRBJ1-2; 7 nucleotides match TRBD1. Per germline, CDR1 KGHSH and CDR2 LQKENI. After removal of 3 bases from V and 4 bases from J, the junction contained 5 bases not matched to a gene. CDR3 length equals 14 residues. This chain's CDR3 is CASSPGQVGYGYTF. The CDR3 nucleotides are TGTGCCAGCTCACCCGGACAGGTCGGCTATGGCTACACCTTC.

V is TRBV7-2 and J is TRBJ1-4; 7 bases fit TRBD1. Germline V gene data show CDR1 as SGHTA and CDR2 as FQGNSA. Trimming cost V 0 bases and J 5 bases; bases outside gene matches: 6. The CDR3 sequence is 16 residues long. For the CDR3, the DNA is TGTGCCAGCAGCTTAGCAGTGTGGGACAGAAATGAAAAACTGTTTTTT. Encoded protein: CASSLAVWDRNEKLFF.

The chain uses TRBV19 and TRBJ1-5; 8 positions match TRBD1. Germline V gives CDR1 LNHDA, CDR2 SQIVND (reference sequence). CDR3 length: 14 residues. V trimming: 6 bases; J trimming: 5 bases; junction bases outside the gene matches: 6. In nucleotides, the CDR3 is TGTGCCAGTAGGGTTGGACAGGGACATCAGCCCCAGCATTTT. It yields the protein CASRVGQGHQPQHF.

This chain joins TRBV6-6 and TRBJ1-5, with 7 bases matching TRBD1. Trimming took 7 bases from V and 5 from J; bases not matched to a gene: 5. CDR1 and CDR2 (germline): MNHNY, SVGAGI (reference sequence). The CDR3 runs to 13 residues. CDR3 loop: CASNRGVDQPQHF. CDR3 DNA sequence: TGTGCCAGCAACAGGGGAGTAGATCAGCCCCAGCATTTT.

The V call is TRBV7-6, the J call TRBJ2-7; 7 bases fit TRBD1. The germline CDR1 and CDR2 sequences are SGHVS and FNYEAQ. The CDR3 runs to 15 residues. V shed 4 bases and J 6 bases; nucleotides not matched to a gene: 12. CDR3 residues: CASSYFTTGIGEQYF. The DNA for the CDR3 is TGTGCCAGCAGCTACTTTACGACAGGGATCGGCGAGCAGTACTTC.

The genes are TRBV4-2 and TRBJ2-5; TRBD1 is a possible D gene (5 bases). Germline CDR1 is LGHNA and CDR2 is YNFKEQ. The ends were cut back, 0 bases at V and 5 bases at J, with 16 bases in the middle. There are 16 residues in the CDR3. This chain's CDR3 is CASSQEGQGPGETQYF. CDR3 in DNA: TGTGCCAGCAGCCAAGAGGGGCAGGGTCCAGGCGAGACCCAGTACTTC.

The V gene is TRBV3-1 (or the pseudogene TRBV3-2), the J gene TRBJ2-1, with D possibly matching TRBD1 (7 bases). The V gene lost 0 bases and the J gene lost 3 bases, with 18 bases spanning the gap. Germline CDR1 LGHDT, CDR2 YNNKEL (reference sequence). This CDR3 has 18 amino acids. In DNA form, the CDR3 reads TGTGCCAGCAGCCAAGACTCTCGCGGGACAGATGGCTACAATGAGCAGTTCTTC. It specifies CASSQDSRGTDGYNEQFF.

This chain connects TRBV7-3 to TRBJ2-7; 7 bases are shared with TRBD1. Germline values: CDR1 SGHTA, CDR2 FQGTGA. V lost 5 bases to trimming and J lost 6 bases; unmatched junction nucleotides: 7. The CDR3 extends over 13 amino acids. The CDR3 sequence is CASSPRTGREQYF. The CDR3 DNA is TGTGCCAGCAGCCCCCGGACAGGTCGCGAGCAGTACTTC.